Reported below is one T cell receptor beta chain. V was clipped by 4 bases and J by 2 bases, with 12 bases between them. Germline assignment: CDR1 SGHDT and CDR2 YYEEEE. This CDR3 is built from 14 residues. The data are from a study of cytomegalovirus exposure and HLA in healthy donors. TCRdb's copy holds only in-frame clones and misses some; the assay was immunoSEQ multiplex PCR. The sample has 300,000 to 400,000 clones; around 90% are singletons. The source of this sequence is a man aged 25 to 40 in good health and CMV-seronegative. The gene calls are TRBV5-6 and TRBJ1-2; D remains ambiguous. The sequenced sample consisted of PBMCs. CDR3 sequence: CASSRETDNYGYTF. The CDR3 DNA reads as TGTGCCAGCAGCCGAGAAACAGACAACTATGGCTACACCTTC. The whole variable domain, remainder taken from reference TRBV5-6 and TRBJ1-2, is DAGVTQSPTHLIKTRGQQVTLRCSPKSGHDTVSWYQQALGQGPQFIFQYYEEEERQRGNFPDRFSGHQFPNYSSELNVNALLLGDSALYLCASSRETDNYGYTFGSGTRLTVV.